The table lists the clone carrying this T cell receptor beta chain with a few counts. Its target is unknown. CDR3 size: 15 residues. Germline assignment: CDR1 SGHDN and CDR2 FVKESK. The germline V and J ends were trimmed by 2 bases and 1 base, with 10 bases remaining between them. The source of the sample is a study of T-cell reconstitution after alpha-beta-depleted transplantation in children. Preparation of the TCRbeta library used unique molecular identifiers. TCRdb ran MiXCR on the PCR reads and lists one entry per CDR3 protein. The data show roughly 420,000 distinct CDR3 sequences, 16% seen once. Points from the study as a whole: Reportedly, roughly two months post-transplant, alpha-beta T cells arose from several hundred expanded graft clones.

The sequenced sample was PBMCs, mostly from graft donor cells, obtained 360 days after TCRalphabeta/CD19-depleted stem cell transplant. The TCR was taken from a boy under three years old who had a stem cell transplant for Wiskott-Aldrich syndrome, so the T cells may come from the graft donor. The V gene is TRBV14, the J gene TRBJ2-3, with D perhaps TRBD2 (6 bases). The CDR3 coding sequence is TGTGCCAGCAGCCAATTGGGACTTGGCACAGATACGCAGTATTTT. Protein product: CASSQLGLGTDTQYF.